A single sample is the source of the 26 T cell receptor beta chains below, sequenced in a study of blood T cell repertoires in COVID-19. The assay was immunoSEQ multiplex PCR, and TCRdb's table has in-frame clones only and misses some. The sample includes roughly 380,000 clones, about nine tenths seen only once; the top ten take 1.5% to 1.7%. Material for sequencing was peripheral blood. The receptors originated from a woman aged 35 to 49 with COVID-19, enrolled during active disease.

This chain joins TRBV10-3 and TRBJ1-4; TRBD1 matches at 11 bases. The CDR3 runs to 14 residues. CDR1 is ENHRY, CDR2 SYGVKD, per germline. The junction had 6 bases not matched to a gene; V was cut back by 8 bases and J by 7 bases. CDR3 sequence: CAIGTGGQREKLFF. The CDR3 DNA follows: TGTGCCATCGGGACAGGGGGACAACGTGAAAAACTGTTTTTT.

The rearrangement joins TRBV27 to TRBJ2-7; TRBD1 matches 7 bases. Germline assignment: CDR1 MNHEY and CDR2 SMNVEV (reference sequence). Trimming removed 3 bases from V and 3 bases from J; junction bases left unmatched: 11. CDR3 length: 16 residues. CDR3 region: CASSFRSLGQLYEQYF. In DNA form, the CDR3 reads TGTGCCAGCAGTTTTCGATCTCTGGGACAGCTCTACGAGCAGTACTTC.

This clone turned up a few times. The CDR3: CASSIGQGRTDTQYF. The DNA of the CDR3 is TGTGCCAGTAGTATAGGCCAGGGTCGCACAGATACGCAGTATTTT. V and J are TRBV19 and TRBJ2-3; D perhaps matches TRBD1 (5 bases). The CDR3 extends over 15 amino acids. The V and J ends lost 1 base and 1 base respectively, with 9 bases between them. Germline loops: CDR1 LNHDA, CDR2 SQIVND (reference sequence).

The genes are TRBV28 and TRBJ1-5; D may be TRBD1 (5 bases). Per the germline V gene, CDR1 is MDHEN and CDR2 is SYDVKM. Trimming shortened V by 9 bases and J by 7 bases, and 10 bases separated the two germline ends. There are 11 residues in the CDR3. CDR3 residues: CARAGHQPQHF. CDR3 nucleotide sequence: TGTGCCAGGGCAGGGCACCAGCCCCAGCATTTT. Combining the CDR3 with reference TRBV28 and TRBJ1-5 gives the whole variable domain DVKVTQSSRYLVKRTGEKVFLECVQDMDHENMFWYRQDPGLGLRLIYFSYDVKMKEKGDIPEGYSVSREKKERFSLILESASTNQTSMYLCARAGHQPQHFGDGTRLSIL.

V gene TRBV5-1 combines with J gene TRBJ2-2, with 11 bases lining up with TRBD2. Germline-derived CDR1 and CDR2 are SGHRS and YFSETQ. V dropped 4 bases and J dropped 6; count of bases not matched to a gene: 11. This CDR3 comprises 17 residues. The chain's CDR3 is CASSPLVTSGKSGELFF. The CDR3 nucleotides read TGCGCCAGCAGCCCCCTGGTGACTAGCGGGAAGTCCGGGGAGCTGTTTTTT.

The chain's CDR3 is CASSVTGAATEAFF. The CDR3 nucleotides are TGTGCCAGTAGTGTAACAGGGGCGGCCACTGAAGCTTTCTTT. The chain carries TRBV19 and TRBJ1-1, with 7 bases that match TRBD1. Losses at the gene ends were 5 bases for V and 4 bases for J; bases not matched to a gene: 7. The CDR3 is 14 amino acids. Germline-derived CDR1 and CDR2 are LNHDA and SQIVND (reference sequence).

The chain is built from TRBV7-2 and TRBJ1-1; D is unclear. This CDR3 spans 15 amino acids. V gave up 4 bases and J gave up 1 base, with 13 bases separating them. The germline V gene has CDR1 SGHTA and CDR2 FQGNSA. Here the CDR3 DNA reads TGTGCCAGCAGCTCCGTCCAGGTTACGAACACTGAAGCTTTCTTT. Its translation is CASSSVQVTNTEAFF.

The chain is built from TRBV7-2 and TRBJ2-3, with D maybe TRBD1 (6 bases). This CDR3 is built from 14 residues. With 5 bases removed from V and 4 bases from J, the gap between germline ends came to 13 bases. Germline V lookup: CDR1 SGHTA, CDR2 FQGNSA. The CDR3 spells CASSHPGGPDTQYF. For the CDR3, the DNA is TGTGCCAGCAGCCACCCTGGGGGCCCAGATACGCAGTATTTT.

The genes are TRBV10-1 and TRBJ1-5, with 7 nucleotides matching TRBD1. V shed 9 bases, J shed 2 bases, and the junction held 16 bases outside the gene matches. CDR1 is WNHNN, CDR2 SYGVQD, per germline (reference sequence). CDR3 length equals 17 residues. CDR3 DNA: TGCGCCAGAATCCGGGACAGCTGGTTCCGGGGCAATCAGCCCCAGCATTTT. Translation: CARIRDSWFRGNQPQHF.

About this clone itself: This sample also contains other DNA sequences that code for the same CDR3. The chain is built from TRBV12-5 and TRBJ1-1, with TRBD1 matching 8 bases. The germline gives CDR1 LGHNT, CDR2 FRNRAP. There are 15 residues in the CDR3. V trimming: 5 bases; J trimming: 1 base; junction bases outside the gene matches: 6. The chain's CDR3 is CASGPWTGRNTEAFF. The CDR3 DNA sequence: TGTGCTAGTGGTCCTTGGACAGGGAGGAACACTGAAGCTTTCTTT.

The CDR3 DNA follows: TGTGCCAGCGAAGATTTGACTAGAAATTCACCCCTCCACTTT. This codes for CASEDLTRNSPLHF. The chain carries TRBV21-1 and TRBJ1-6. TRBV21-1 represents a pseudogene. This CDR3 is 14 amino acids long.

The V and J genes are TRBV6-5 and TRBJ2-2; 7 nucleotides match TRBD2. Germline CDR1 MNHEY, CDR2 SVGAGI. V lost 6 bases, J lost 5 bases, and 9 bases stayed unmatched. CDR3 length equals 15 residues. In DNA form, the CDR3 reads TGTGCCAGCAGCCAAATGGGGGGGAGAACCGGGGAGCTGTTTTTT. Amino acids: CASSQMGGRTGELFF.

The genes are TRBV7-9 and TRBJ1-2; 10 bases are shared with TRBD1. With V trimmed by 5 bases and J by 6 bases, 12 bases remained unmatched. This CDR3 is 16 amino acids long. Per germline, CDR1 SEHNR and CDR2 FQNEAQ (reference sequence). The CDR3 coding sequence is TGTGCCAGCAGCCGCGGGACAGGGGATTTACTACATGGCTACACCTTC. Protein product: CASSRGTGDLLHGYTF.

This clone was counted between two and nine times. The chain employs TRBV3-1 (or the pseudogene TRBV3-2) and TRBJ1-6; 12 bases agree with TRBD1. Germline-derived CDR1 and CDR2 are LGHDT and YNNKEL (reference sequence). The CDR3 has 16 amino acids. V was pared by 3 bases and J by 10 bases, with 7 bases of the junction left unmatched. The DNA of the CDR3 is TGTGCCAGCAGCCACAGGGACAGGGGGCCGGGATCACCCCTCCACTTT. As protein: CASSHRDRGPGSPLHF.

The chain links TRBV5-6 to TRBJ1-5; D possibly corresponds to TRBD1 (5 bases). Germline assignment: CDR1 SGHDT and CDR2 YYEEEE. The CDR3 length is 14 residues. Trimming took 0 bases from V and 5 from J, leaving 9 bases between them. The CDR3, as DNA: TGTGCCAGCAGCTTGGGACAGAATTATCAGCCCCAGCATTTT. The encoded protein is CASSLGQNYQPQHF.

The V gene is TRBV6-1, the J gene TRBJ1-1; tentatively, D is TRBD1 (5 bases). Per the germline V gene, CDR1 is MNHNS and CDR2 is SASEGT. The CDR3 runs 12 residues. Trimming took off 8 bases at V and 10 bases at J, with 17 bases between the two ends. The CDR3 sequence is CASGIEGRVAFF. The CDR3 DNA is TGTGCCAGCGGAATAGAGGGGAGGGTAGCTTTCTTT.

V is TRBV18 and J is TRBJ1-3; no clear D gene. This CDR3 is built from 12 residues. V lost 2 bases, J lost 7 bases, and 6 bases lay in between. The germline CDR1 and CDR2 sequences are KGHSH and LQKENI. CDR3 amino acids: CASSPMSNTIYF. In DNA, the CDR3 is TGTGCCAGCTCACCAATGTCGAACACCATATATTTT.

This chain connects TRBV5-1 to TRBJ2-5; the match to TRBD1 covers 7 bases. V trimming: 4 bases; J trimming: 3 bases; junction bases outside the gene matches: 12. This CDR3 is 16 amino acids long. Germline CDR1 SGHRS, CDR2 YFSETQ. CDR3 residues: CASSLRGLIGEETQYF. In DNA, the CDR3 is TGCGCCAGCAGCCTGAGGGGGCTAATTGGGGAAGAGACCCAGTACTTC.

The gene calls are TRBV9 and TRBJ2-1, with 12 bases identical to TRBD2. Unmatched junction bases numbered 14, after V lost 6 bases and J lost 7 bases. The germline gives CDR1 SGDLS, CDR2 YYNGEE. CDR3 length: 17 residues. CDR3 sequence reads: CASTRTSGVPAGNEQFF. CDR3 DNA: TGTGCCAGCACCCGGACTAGCGGGGTTCCGGCGGGGAATGAGCAGTTCTTC. Full variable domain (missing parts from reference TRBV9 and TRBJ2-1): DSGVTQTPKHLITATGQRVTLRCSPRSGDLSVYWYQQSLDQGLQFLIQYYNGEERAKGNILERFSAQQFPDLHSELNLSSLELGDSALYFCASTRTSGVPAGNEQFFGPGTRLTVL.

The chain has TRBV7-3 and TRBJ1-1, with TRBD1 matching over 10 bases. V was clipped by 0 bases and J by 1 base; unmatched bases: 8. The CDR3 has 18 residues. From germline, CDR1 is SGHTA and CDR2 FQGTGA. Written as DNA, the CDR3 is TGTGCCAGCAGCTTAACGGCTAGAGGGACAGGGGCGAACACTGAAGCTTTCTTT. Translation: CASSLTARGTGANTEAFF.

The rearrangement links TRBV19 to TRBJ1-2, with TRBD1 as a possible D gene (5 bases). Per the germline V gene, CDR1 is LNHDA and CDR2 is SQIVND (reference sequence). The CDR3 is made up of 18 amino acids. V lost 5 bases and J 0 bases, leaving 22 bases between the germline ends. The CDR3 region has the DNA TGTGCCAGTAGTGTCCACAGGCTTCCCCTACCTCCTAACTATGGCTACACCTTC. It is translated as CASSVHRLPLPPNYGYTF.

The gene calls are TRBV20-1 and TRBJ2-3; 11 bases are a match to TRBD2. The CDR3 extends over 15 amino acids. J was trimmed by 6 bases and V by 3 bases; bases with no gene match: 8. From germline, CDR1 is DFQATT and CDR2 SNEGSKA (reference sequence). The DNA of the CDR3 is TGCAGTGCTAGTTGGCTAGCGGGAGGAGGGGATACGCAGTATTTT. This codes for CSASWLAGGGDTQYF.

The chain has TRBV7-8 and TRBJ1-1; D not resolved. The CDR3 contains 12 residues. V was clipped by 5 bases and J by 8 bases, with 12 bases between them. The V gene's germline CDR1 is SGHVS and CDR2 FQNEAQ. The DNA of the CDR3 is TGTGCCAGCAGCCCTACAGACGCCGAAGCTTTCTTT. This gives the protein CASSPTDAEAFF.

The chain carries TRBV7-9 and TRBJ1-1; 7 nucleotides match TRBD1. Trimming cost V 5 bases and J 4 bases; bases outside gene matches: 7. CDR1 and CDR2 from the germline V gene are SEHNR and FQNEAQ (reference sequence). The CDR3 totals 14 residues. The chain's CDR3 is CASSTTGTVTEAFF. In nucleotides, the CDR3 is TGTGCCAGCAGCACGACAGGGACGGTCACTGAAGCTTTCTTT. Variable domain in full (rest from reference TRBV7-9 and TRBJ1-1): DTGVSQNPRHKITKRGQNVTFRCDPISEHNRLYWYRQTLGQGPEFLTYFQNEAQLEKSRLLSDRFSAERPKGSFSTLEIQRTEQGDSAMYLCASSTTGTVTEAFFGQGTRLTVV.

The J gene is TRBJ2-5, the V gene TRBV20-1; weak D call: TRBD1 (6 bases). V lost 6 bases and J 4 bases, leaving 6 bases between the germline ends. The germline V gene encodes CDR1 DFQATT and CDR2 SNEGSKA (reference sequence). The CDR3 spans 10 residues. The CDR3 protein is CSARGETQYF. CDR3 nucleotide sequence: TGCAGTGCCAGGGGAGAGACCCAGTACTTC.

The J gene is TRBJ2-7, the V gene TRBV15; 7 bases agree with TRBD1. CDR1 LNHNV and CDR2 YYDKDF come from the germline V gene (reference sequence). There are 16 residues in the CDR3. Trimming took 2 bases from V and 3 from J; bases not matched to a gene: 10. The DNA for the CDR3 is TGTGCCACCAGCAGAAGAAGGACAGGAGGCCTCTACGAGCAGTACTTC. Protein: CATSRRRTGGLYEQYF.